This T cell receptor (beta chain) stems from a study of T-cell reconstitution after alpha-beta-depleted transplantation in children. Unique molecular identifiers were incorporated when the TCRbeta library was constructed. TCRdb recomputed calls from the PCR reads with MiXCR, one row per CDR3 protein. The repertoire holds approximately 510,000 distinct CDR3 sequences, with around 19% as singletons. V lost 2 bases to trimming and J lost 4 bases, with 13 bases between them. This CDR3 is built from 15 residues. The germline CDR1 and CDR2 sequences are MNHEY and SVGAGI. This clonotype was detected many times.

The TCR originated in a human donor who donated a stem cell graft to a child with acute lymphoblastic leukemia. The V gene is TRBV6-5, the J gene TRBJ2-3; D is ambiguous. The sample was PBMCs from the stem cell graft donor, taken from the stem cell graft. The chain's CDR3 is CASSYNRASADTQYF. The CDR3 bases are TGTGCCAGCAGTTACAATCGGGCATCCGCAGATACGCAGTATTTT.